Listed below are T cell receptor beta chains from one sample, sequenced in a study of siplizumab effects on memory and regulatory T cells. Sequencing was performed with immunoSEQ multiplex PCR; in TCRdb, only in-frame clones are kept and a portion is missing. The data hold around 100,000 clones, with about 94% observed a single time. Sequencing was done on a sample of non-Treg CD4+ T cells sorted from blood. The receptor set was obtained from a human donor in good health. Both conserved end residues are part of each CDR3. The D gene is left open where the match is weak. Clone size is not always given. Where it is, it says once, few, many or a class for expanded clones.

J | length | V | D | size | DNA | CDR3
TRBJ1-5 | 13 | TRBV10-2 | . | . | TGCGCCAGCAGTGTCGACCTATGGCAGCCCCAGCATTTT | CASSVDLWQPQHF
TRBJ2-5 | 15 | TRBV28 | . | . | TGTGCCAGCAGTTACCCTGGGCAGGGAGGCGAGACCCAGTACTTC | CASSYPGQGGETQYF
TRBJ2-7 | 13 | TRBV11-2 | . | . | TGTGCCAGCAGCTTAGGGCAGCGATACGAGCAGTACTTC | CASSLGQRYEQYF
TRBJ2-1 | 16 | TRBV10-3 | TRBD2 | . | TGTGCCATCAGTGAGTATAAGCGGGAAATGCGGAATGAGCAGTTCTTC | CAISEYKREMRNEQFF
TRBJ2-7 | 16 | TRBV13 | TRBD1 | few | TGTGCCAGCAGCCGAGAGTTCGGGACAGGGGCTGGTGAGCAGTACTTC | CASSREFGTGAGEQYF
TRBJ1-1 | 13 | TRBV15 | . | . | TGTGCCACCACTAAGAGGAGGCCAGGGGACCCTACTTTT | CATTKRRPGDPTF
TRBJ1-2 | 17 | TRBV28 | . | . | TGTGCCAGCAGTCTCCCCTCTCTGGGGTTGGCTAACTATGGCTACACCTTC | CASSLPSLGLANYGYTF
TRBJ1-5 | 15 | TRBV19 | TRBD1 | . | TGTGCCAGTAGCTTAGGACAGGCCAACAATCAGCCCCAGCATTTT | CASSLGQANNQPQHF
TRBJ1-2 | 16 | TRBV4-1 | TRBD1 | . | TGCGCCAGCAGCCCCCCACGCCCACAGGGGATCTATGGCTACACCTTC | CASSPPRPQGIYGYTF
TRBJ1-1 | 16 | TRBV18 | TRBD1 | . | TGTGCCAGCTCAGCCAAACAGGGGGCTGGGACCACTGAAGCTTTCTTT | CASSAKQGAGTTEAFF
TRBJ2-5 | 17 | TRBV19 | TRBD2 | . | TGTGCCAGTAGTACAGTTCTAGCGGGAGGGCCAGGGGAGACCCAGTACTTC | CASSTVLAGGPGETQYF
TRBJ1-1 | 11 | TRBV10-3 | . | . | TGTGCCATCAGTGACCTTATCAAAGCTTTCTTT | CAISDLIKAFF
TRBJ2-7 | 17 | TRBV4-1 | TRBD1 | . | TGCGCCAGCAGCCGCCAAGAGCCGGGACAGAGCTCCTACGAGCAGTACTTC | CASSRQEPGQSSYEQYF
TRBJ1-5 | 13 | TRBV10-2 | . | . | TGCGCCAGCAGTGACATGGGTGGCCAGCCCCAGCATTTT | CASSDMGGQPQHF
TRBJ1-1 | 16 | TRBV19 | . | . | TGTGCCAGTAGTATAATAATGACACAGACGAACACTGAAGCTTTCTTT | CASSIIMTQTNTEAFF
TRBJ1-5 | 16 | TRBV4-1 | . | . | TGCGCCAGCAGCCAAGTAGCACAGAAAGGGAATCAGCCCCAGCATTTT | CASSQVAQKGNQPQHF
TRBJ2-1 | 16 | TRBV9 | . | . | TGTGCCAGCAGCGTCCTTGGGATCTCGGTCTACAATGAGCAGTTCTTC | CASSVLGISVYNEQFF
TRBJ2-5 | 14 | TRBV5-1 | . | . | TGCGCCAGCAGCTTGAATGGCGGGTTCGAGACCCAGTACTTC | CASSLNGGFETQYF
TRBJ2-3 | 16 | TRBV5-4 | . | . | TGTGCCAGCAGCTTGCGATGGGCAGGGAGCACAGATACGCAGTATTTT | CASSLRWAGSTDTQYF
TRBJ2-1 | 13 | TRBV7-3 | TRBD1 | . | TGTGCCAGCAGCCCCTTCGGACAGGGCGAGCAGTTCTTC | CASSPFGQGEQFF
TRBJ2-5 | 13 | TRBV19 | TRBD2 | . | TGTGCCAGTAGTACTAGCGGGAGAGAGACCCAGTACTTC | CASSTSGRETQYF
TRBJ2-3 | 16 | TRBV25-1 | TRBD1 | . | TGTGCCAGCAGTGAATCGGGCAGGGGGCAACGAGATACGCAGTATTTT | CASSESGRGQRDTQYF
TRBJ2-5 | 16 | TRBV10-3 | . | . | TGTGCCATCAGTGAGTCTTCGGGAGTTGGCCAAGAGACCCAGTACTTC | CAISESSGVGQETQYF
TRBJ1-1 | 12 | TRBV19 | . | . | TGTGCCAGTAGGGTGCCCCACACTGAAGCTTTCTTT | CASRVPHTEAFF
TRBJ1-2 | 15 | TRBV6-6 | . | . | TGTGCCAGCAGTTACTCATCCCCGAACCACTATGGCTACACCTTC | CASSYSSPNHYGYTF
TRBJ2-7 | 14 | TRBV7-9 | TRBD1 | . | TGTGCCAGCAGACAAGACAGGGCCGCCTACGAGCAGTACTTC | CASRQDRAAYEQYF
TRBJ2-1 | 13 | TRBV28 | . | . | TGTGCCAGCAGTTCGCTCGGGGTAGATGAGCAGTTCTTC | CASSSLGVDEQFF
TRBJ2-1 | 16 | TRBV5-4 | TRBD2 | . | TGTGCCAGCAGCCCGACCGGGACTAGCCCTTACAATGAGCAGTTCTTC | CASSPTGTSPYNEQFF
TRBJ2-1 | 15 | TRBV19 | . | . | TGTGCCAGTAGTATCGTCGGGAGTCCTGGGAATGAGCAGTTCTTC | CASSIVGSPGNEQFF
TRBJ1-3 | 17 | TRBV30 | . | . | TGTGCCTGGAGGAAAGTACTTGGAACAGCATCTGGAAACACCATATATTTT | CAWRKVLGTASGNTIYF
TRBJ2-3 | 16 | TRBV4-2 | TRBD2 | . | TGTGCCAGCAGCACTCCGGGAGGCGGGTCTACAGATACGCAGTATTTT | CASSTPGGGSTDTQYF
TRBJ1-2 | 13 | TRBV6-5 | TRBD1 | . | TGTGCCAGCAGTTACGGGCAGGGGGTAGGCTACACCTTC | CASSYGQGVGYTF
TRBJ2-7 | 14 | TRBV30 | . | . | TGTGCCTGGAGCGCGAGGGGACCCCAAGGTGAGCAGTACTTC | CAWSARGPQGEQYF
TRBJ2-1 | 13 | TRBV18 | TRBD1 | . | TGTGCCAGCTCACGAGGACAGGACAATGAGCAGTTCTTC | CASSRGQDNEQFF
TRBJ2-7 | 13 | TRBV11-2 | . | . | TGTGCCAGCAGCTTAGCACCGGAGTTCGAGCAGTACTTC | CASSLAPEFEQYF
TRBJ1-1 | 13 | TRBV11-3 | . | . | TGTGCCAGCAGCGTGACCAAGGACACTGAAGCTTTCTTT | CASSVTKDTEAFF
TRBJ2-4 | 14 | TRBV6-1 | . | . | TGTGCCAGCAGCCTAGCCGGAGCCAAAAACATTCAGTACTTC | CASSLAGAKNIQYF
TRBJ1-5 | 13 | TRBV15 | TRBD1 | . | TGTGCCACCAGCGGGACAGTCCAAGGGCCCCAGCATTTT | CATSGTVQGPQHF
TRBJ2-1 | 19 | TRBV19 | TRBD2 | . | TGTGCCAGTAGTATACCGCCTAAAAGCGGGAGGGCCCCATTTTTGGAGCAGTTCTTC | CASSIPPKSGRAPFLEQFF
TRBJ2-7 | 13 | TRBV11-2 | . | . | TGTGCCAGCAGCTTTGGCAGGGTCTACGAGCAGTACTTC | CASSFGRVYEQYF
TRBJ2-7 | 13 | TRBV29-1 | . | . | TGCAGCGTTGAAGATGGAAGCTCCTACGAGCAGTACTTC | CSVEDGSSYEQYF
TRBJ1-1 | 16 | TRBV18 | TRBD1 | once | TGTGCCAGCTCACCTGGGACAGGGGGGATGAACACTGAAGCTTTCTTT | CASSPGTGGMNTEAFF
TRBJ1-5 | 14 | TRBV6-4 | . | . | TGTGCCAGCAGTGAGGGAGGTGCAAATCAGCCCCAGCATTTT | CASSEGGANQPQHF
TRBJ2-7 | 14 | TRBV28 | . | . | TGTGCCAGCAGTCGGGGGGCCCAACTCTACGAGCAGTACTTC | CASSRGAQLYEQYF
TRBJ1-2 | 17 | TRBV21-1 | . | . | TGTGCCAGCACCTCACGTAGGACAGGGGGCTCTAACTATGGCTACACCTTC | CASTSRRTGGSNYGYTF
TRBJ2-2 | 14 | TRBV6-1 | TRBD2 | . | TGTGCCAGCAGTTGGCTAGCGGGCACCGGGGAGCTGTTTTTT | CASSWLAGTGELFF
TRBJ1-2 | 14 | TRBV7-6 | . | . | TGTGCCAGCAGCCCCACGTCTGCTAACTATGGCTACACCTTC | CASSPTSANYGYTF
TRBJ2-1 | 21 | TRBV14 | TRBD2 | . | TGTGCCAGCAGCCTGAGGCAGATCCCGGGTAGCGGGAGGGCCGCCTACAATGAGCAGTTCTTC | CASSLRQIPGSGRAAYNEQFF
TRBJ1-5 | 16 | TRBV28 | . | . | TGTGCCAGCAGTTTAAACGTTGGGTCAGGCAATCAGCCCCAGCATTTT | CASSLNVGSGNQPQHF